This T cell receptor beta chain appears in the sequencing data of a study of blood T cells in healthy people across ages. Caucasian individuals from Russia who were healthy and aged roughly 6 to 100 acted as donors. Each donor had about 9.6 milliliters of peripheral blood drawn. A J-beta primer mix and a sample-barcoded 5' primer were used in a second PCR of about 7 to 12 cycles. TCRdb reprocessed the 5' RACE reads via MiXCR and lists one record per CDR3 protein. The sample lists just over 1 million distinct CDR3 sequences, more than 40% occurring once. Worth noting for this clonotype: Its antigen remains unknown.

The CDR3 length is 24 residues. The V segment lost 1 base and the J segment 8 bases; nucleotides outside the gene matches: 33. Germline CDR1 reads DFQATT; CDR2 reads SNEGSKA (reference sequence). Study-wide points: Versus aged donors, long-lived donors had higher diversity and more naive CD4+ cells.

The rearrangement links TRBV20-1 to TRBJ2-1, with 12 nucleotides matching TRBD2. The sequence came from a woman between 55 and 75 years old in good health. Sequences were obtained from blood. CDR3 DNA sequence: TGCAGTGCTAGAGTCCCAGGCCCAGGAGGCCAGCAGGCTAGCGGGAGGGGGGGATACGATGAGCAGTTCTTC. As protein: CSARVPGPGGQQASGRGGYDEQFF.